This TCR beta chain appears in the sequencing data of a study of lung T cells in sarcoidosis with Löfgren's syndrome. Regarding the study as a whole: Löfgren's syndrome patients reportedly showed greatest TRAV12-1 and TRBV2 expansion versus controls. Recognition of an unidentified sarcoidosis antigen was only suggested.

On this clonotype: Its antigen is undetermined.

J was trimmed by 7 bases and V by 8 bases; bases with no gene match: 15. CDR1 is SGHTA, CDR2 FQGNSA, per germline. This CDR3 spans 16 amino acids. A single record per CDR3 protein comes from TCRdb applying MiXCR to the reads. The sample lists some 3,700 distinct CDR3 sequences; around 24% were seen once. The clonotype was recovered from a human donor with sarcoidosis (Löfgren's syndrome or another form), or a control subject (not recorded which). The chain links TRBV7-2 to TRBJ2-1; 9 bases agree with TRBD2. What was sequenced was CD4+ T cells from bronchoalveolar lavage. The CDR3 sequence is CASGPAGGRAGNEQFF. Here the CDR3 DNA reads TGTGCCAGCGGCCCAGCTGGCGGGAGGGCCGGAAATGAGCAGTTCTTC.